This note documents a single T cell receptor beta chain sequence. Its antigen is unknown. These data are taken from a study of cytomegalovirus exposure and HLA in healthy donors. Regarding the study as a whole: The authors later linked a missense DCLRE1C variant to TCR beta V- and J-gene trimming.

The PCR was carried out with 60 Vbeta primers and 13 Jbeta primers. Clones were read by immunoSEQ multiplex PCR, and TCRdb kept only the in-frame ones, dropping some. The table lists fewer than 110,000 clones, about 80% of them singletons, with 2.7% in the top ten. This CDR3 has 13 residues. Germline CDR1 SGHRS, CDR2 YFSETQ. V trimming: 4 bases; J trimming: 5 bases; junction bases outside the gene matches: 5. The sequenced sample consisted of PBMCs. This clonotype was sampled from a man aged 30 to 45 in good health and CMV-seropositive. The chain couples TRBV5-1 to TRBJ1-2; 7 bases are a match to TRBD1. The CDR3 DNA follows: TGCGCCAGCAGCCTGGACAGGCCGTATGGCTACACCTTC. Translation: CASSLDRPYGYTF.